Listed below are T cell receptor beta chains from one sample, sequenced in a study of shared clonotypes between healthy human individuals. Sequenced by immunoSEQ multiplex PCR; TCRdb stores in-frame clones only, minus some. The table records 950,000 to 1,300,000 clones, about 80% of them present only once. Sequences were obtained from memory CD4+ T cells sorted from blood. The receptors derive from a man between 18 and 35 years old in good health. Both conserved end residues are trimmed from each CDR3. The order of the fields is clone size, V gene, J gene, CDR3 length, CDR3 protein. Only part of the rows carry a size: once, few, many, or a class if the clone is expanded.

NA	TRBV19	TRBJ2-6	16	ASSAIKGTTSGANVLT
NA	TRBV6-5	TRBJ1-2	12	ASSYGTASTGYT
NA	TRBV5-1	TRBJ2-1	13	ASSLRGGLNNEQF
NA	TRBV12-1	TRBJ2-7	16	ASSFLLWKRQRFYEQY
NA	TRBV6-6	TRBJ2-3	11	ASLFGGADTQY
NA	TRBV6-5	TRBJ1-6	14	ASSYGEGRYNSPLH
NA	TRBV4-3	TRBJ2-4	13	ASSQDDAGVRIQY
NA	TRBV4-3	TRBJ2-2	18	ASSPFGGSGRAEEPGELF
NA	TRBV6-1	TRBJ1-5	14	ASSADRDYSNQPQH
many	TRBV14	TRBJ2-7	11	ASSVQSSYEQY
NA	TRBV2	TRBJ2-1	14	ASSQRGTPTYNEQF
NA	TRBV5-1	TRBJ2-2	12	ASSTWTGAGELF
once	TRBV10-1	TRBJ2-4	8	AFPPRDPY
NA	TRBV25-1	TRBJ1-1	14	APAGGAGGLNTEAF
NA	TRBV11-2	TRBJ2-1	11	ASSLDLRWKQF
NA	TRBV18	TRBJ1-1	12	ASSPQGAGTEAF
once	TRBV4-1	TRBJ1-6	14	ASSLTEGPANSPLH
NA	TRBV7-2	TRBJ1-1	12	ASSAPGKNTEAF
NA	TRBV27	TRBJ2-7	12	ASSLLAGVGEQY
NA	TRBV7-8	TRBJ2-2	15	ASSLGQVRVRTGELF
NA	TRBV5-1	TRBJ2-5	12	ASSFIRDRETQY
NA	TRBV7-9	TRBJ2-3	14	ASSLVGGHTADTQY
NA	TRBV19	TRBJ2-1	13	ASSIASIRTNEQF
NA	TRBV27	TRBJ2-7	11	ASSPGFSYEQY
NA	TRBV7-9	TRBJ2-1	12	ASSLAIALNEQF
NA	TRBV7-2	TRBJ2-1	15	ASSPLSSRGSYNEQF
once	TRBV5-6	TRBJ2-2	14	ASSLPGTGTPGELF